The next 16 T cell receptor beta chains were all read from a single sample in a study of T cell responses to AZD1222 COVID-19 vaccine. TCRdb keeps only in-frame clones here, not all; method: immunoSEQ multiplex PCR. Altogether around 100,000 clones are present, approximately 87% being singletons, with the ten largest covering approximately 15%. The specimen comprised peripheral blood, sampled on day 0 of AZD1222 vaccination. The receptors were gathered from an adult in good health.

The rearrangement joins TRBV18 to TRBJ2-7; D uncertain. This CDR3 is built from 12 residues. The germline V gene encodes CDR1 KGHSH and CDR2 LQKENI. V was pared by 2 bases and J by 7 bases, with 9 bases between. The CDR3 reads CASSPTLGEQYF. The CDR3 bases are TGTGCCAGCTCACCAACGTTAGGGGAGCAGTACTTC.

CDR3 in amino acids: CASSYTAGGPQFF. Written as DNA, the CDR3 is TGTGCCAGCAGTTACACGGCGGGCGGTCCGCAGTTCTTC. This chain connects TRBV6-2 or TRBV6-3 to TRBJ2-1, with D perhaps TRBD2 (5 bases). Between the trimmed V and J ends, which lost 2 bases and 12 bases, there was a span of 14 bases. Germline V gene sequence: CDR1 MNHEY, CDR2 SVGEGT. This CDR3 comprises 13 residues.

The rearrangement uses TRBV4-3 and TRBJ1-2, with 8 bases lining up with TRBD1. The CDR3 length is 16 residues. V dropped 2 bases and J dropped 8; count of bases not matched to a gene: 13. Germline CDR1 and CDR2: LGHNA and YSLEER. In nucleotides, the CDR3 is TGCGCCAGCAGCCAAATGTTTGTTGGACAGGGTTACGGCTACACCTTC. Translating it yields CASSQMFVGQGYGYTF.

The rearrangement links TRBV20-1 to TRBJ2-5; D is undetermined. In germline, CDR1 is DFQATT, CDR2 SNEGSKA (reference sequence). Trimming removed 6 bases from V and 3 bases from J, with 8 bases in between. The CDR3 contains 11 residues. For the CDR3, the DNA is TGCAGTGCCGTATCCGAAGAGACCCAGTACTTC. The encoded protein is CSAVSEETQYF.

A few counts support this clone. CDR3 DNA sequence: TGCAGCGTCTGGGAAAATAGCAATCAGCCCCAGCATTTT. It yields the protein CSVWENSNQPQHF. This sequence joins TRBV29-1 and TRBJ1-5; the D is unclear. This CDR3 is built from 13 residues. In germline, CDR1 is SQVTM, CDR2 ANQGSEA. Trimming pared 6 bases from V and 0 bases from J, leaving 9 bases between. Using reference TRBV29-1 and TRBJ1-5 for the parts outside the CDR3, the full variable domain is SAVISQKPSRDICQRGTSLTIQCQVDSQVTMMFWYRQQPGQSLTLIATANQGSEATYESGFVIDKFPISRPNLTFSTLTVSNMSPEDSSIYLCSVWENSNQPQHFGDGTRLSIL.

The chain joins TRBV19 to TRBJ1-5; D may be TRBD1 (6 bases). The CDR3 is made up of 15 amino acids. Deletions cut 10 bases from V and 7 bases from J, with 23 bases between. In germline, CDR1 is LNHDA, CDR2 SQIVND (reference sequence). The CDR3 loop reads CATGQFSGAQQPQHF. The DNA of the CDR3 is TGTGCCACCGGACAGTTCAGCGGGGCACAGCAGCCCCAGCATTTT.

V is TRBV4-1 and J is TRBJ2-3, with 12 bases that match TRBD2. Trimming cost V 0 bases and J 1 base; bases outside gene matches: 8. Germline V gene lookup returns CDR1 MGHRA and CDR2 YSYEKL. The CDR3 has 19 residues. This CDR3 reads CASSQERTSGDVGTDTQYF. The CDR3 bases are TGCGCCAGCAGCCAAGAACGGACTAGCGGGGACGTCGGCACAGATACGCAGTATTTT.

This chain uses TRBV5-1 with TRBJ1-1; D might be TRBD1 (6 bases). Trimming pared 4 bases from V and 4 bases from J, leaving 14 bases between. Germline-derived CDR1 and CDR2 are SGHRS and YFSETQ. The CDR3 runs to 14 residues. The chain's CDR3 is CASSRGGLGTEAFF. Here the CDR3 DNA reads TGCGCCAGCAGCCGCGGGGGGCTTGGCACTGAAGCTTTCTTT. Looking up the rest from reference TRBV5-1 and TRBJ1-1 gives the full variable domain: KAGVTQTPRYLIKTRGQQVTLSCSPISGHRSVSWYQQTPGQGLQFLFEYFSETQRNKGNFPGRFSGRQFSNSRSEMNVSTLELGDSALYLCASSRGGLGTEAFFGQGTRLTVV.

This clone was observed a handful of times. The J gene is TRBJ1-2, the V gene TRBV24-1; unclear D gene. CDR1 KGHDR and CDR2 SFDVKD come from the germline V gene. The CDR3 consists of 12 residues. Trimming cost V 4 bases and J 4 bases, with 6 bases left between them. CDR3 bases: TGTGCCACCAGTGAATTGGGCTATGGCTACACCTTC. It codes for CATSELGYGYTF.

The chain links TRBV5-1 to TRBJ1-5; D is uncertain. This CDR3 contains 15 residues. V was shortened by 0 bases and J by 0 bases, with 7 bases between the two germline ends. Germline V CDR1 and CDR2: SGHRS, YFSETQ. This CDR3 reads CASSLAGYSNQPQHF. DNA of the CDR3: TGCGCCAGCAGCTTGGCTGGATATAGCAATCAGCCCCAGCATTTT.

This chain uses TRBV6-5 with TRBJ2-1; D is ambiguous. Looked up from germline, CDR1 is MNHEY and CDR2 is SVGAGI. Trimming pared 6 bases from V and 5 bases from J, leaving 14 bases between. The CDR3 runs to 14 residues. CDR3 nucleotides: TGTGCCAGCAGGGTAGGGCCAGTTAACAATGAGCAGTTCTTC. It specifies CASRVGPVNNEQFF.

On this clone: A read error may produce the germline difference seen at one junction end. This chain joins TRBV5-4 and TRBJ1-2, with D unresolved. The CDR3 totals 12 residues. Germline values: CDR1 SGHNT, CDR2 YYREEE (reference sequence). Here the CDR3 DNA reads TGTGCCAGCAGCTTGGCACGGGGTACTGAGAACTTC. Translated, it gives CASSLARGTENF.

A single count supports this clone. The chain is built from TRBV24-1 and TRBJ1-5; D not resolved. This CDR3 has 14 residues. Germline V CDR1 and CDR2: KGHDR, SFDVKD. Trimming took off 8 bases at V and 2 bases at J, with 12 bases between the two ends. The CDR3 here is CATMGNHGNQPQHF. The CDR3 region has the DNA TGTGCCACCATGGGCAACCATGGCAATCAGCCCCAGCATTTT.

The CDR3 DNA sequence: TGTGCCAGCAGTTACTCGCCACAGGCTTATGAAAAACTGTTTTTT. Encoded protein: CASSYSPQAYEKLFF. The V gene is TRBV6-5, the J gene TRBJ1-4, with D possibly matching TRBD1 (5 bases). The CDR3 has 15 amino acids. V lost 0 bases to trimming and J lost 6 bases, with 11 bases between them. CDR1 is MNHEY, CDR2 SVGAGI, per germline.

The J gene is TRBJ2-3, the V gene TRBV9; D remains ambiguous. The V gene's germline CDR1 is SGDLS and CDR2 YYNGEE. Trimming left V 0 bases short and J 9 bases short, with 8 bases between. The CDR3 is 12 residues long. The CDR3 nucleotides are TGTGCCAGCAGCGTAGAAAAAGGCACGCAGTATTTT. This encodes CASSVEKGTQYF.

The CDR3 nucleotides are TGTGCCAGCAGCCAACAGGGGGCTCGGGGCTACACCTTC. It encodes CASSQQGARGYTF. This sequence joins TRBV11-2 and TRBJ1-2, with 9 bases matching TRBD1. Germline V gives CDR1 SGHAT, CDR2 FQNNGV. The CDR3 sequence is 13 residues long. V shed 5 bases and J 8 bases; nucleotides not matched to a gene: 6.